Below are 2 T cell receptor beta chains sequenced from a single sample in a study of blood T cell repertoires in COVID-19. Generated by immunoSEQ multiplex PCR, the TCRdb table keeps only in-frame clones and is missing some. The data show about 480,000 clones, more than 75% seen once. The specimen was PBMCs or T cells enriched from blood (not recorded which). The origin of the receptors is a woman between 40 and 50 years old who had recovered from COVID-19.

The genes are TRBV29-1 and TRBJ2-7; D may be TRBD1 (8 bases). V was trimmed by 2 bases and J by 2 bases, leaving 16 bases between them. Germline V CDR1 and CDR2: SQVTM, ANQGSEA. The CDR3 spans 15 residues. The DNA of the CDR3 is TGCAGCGTTGAATGGGGGGGGACAGGAGCCTACGAGCAGTACTTC. It encodes CSVEWGGTGAYEQYF.

V and J are TRBV29-1 and TRBJ1-1, with 7 nucleotides matching TRBD1. This CDR3 has 14 amino acids. Germline V gives CDR1 SQVTM, CDR2 ANQGSEA. The V and J ends lost 6 bases and 7 bases, in that order; junction bases with no gene match: 14. The CDR3 DNA reads TGCAGCGTCACACCAATTGGACAGGCATTTGAAGCTTTCTTT. Protein product: CSVTPIGQAFEAFF.